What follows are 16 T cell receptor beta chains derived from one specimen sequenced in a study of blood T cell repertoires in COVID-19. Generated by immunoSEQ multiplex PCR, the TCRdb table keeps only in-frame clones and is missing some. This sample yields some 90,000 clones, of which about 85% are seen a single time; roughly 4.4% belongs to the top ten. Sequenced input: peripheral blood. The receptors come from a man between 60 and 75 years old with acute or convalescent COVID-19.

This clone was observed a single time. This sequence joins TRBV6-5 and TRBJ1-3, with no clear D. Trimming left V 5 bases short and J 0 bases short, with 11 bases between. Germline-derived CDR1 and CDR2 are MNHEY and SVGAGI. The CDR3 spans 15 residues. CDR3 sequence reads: CASSLSIASGNTIYF. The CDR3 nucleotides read TGTGCCAGCAGTCTTTCTATAGCCTCTGGAAACACCATATATTTT.

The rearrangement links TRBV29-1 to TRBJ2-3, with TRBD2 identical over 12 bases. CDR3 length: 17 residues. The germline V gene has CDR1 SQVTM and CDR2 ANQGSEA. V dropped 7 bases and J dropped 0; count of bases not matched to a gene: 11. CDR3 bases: TGCAGCGAAAACGGACTAGCGGGATTAGGGAGCACAGATACGCAGTATTTT. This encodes CSENGLAGLGSTDTQYF.

The CDR3 reads CASSITGDGYTF. The DNA of the CDR3 is TGTGCCAGCAGTATAACAGGGGATGGCTACACCTTC. V is TRBV6-2 or TRBV6-3 and J is TRBJ1-2; 7 bases are shared with TRBD1. The V gene's germline CDR1 is MNHEY and CDR2 SVGEGT. Trimming removed 5 bases from V and 6 bases from J; junction bases left unmatched: 3. This CDR3 spans 12 amino acids.

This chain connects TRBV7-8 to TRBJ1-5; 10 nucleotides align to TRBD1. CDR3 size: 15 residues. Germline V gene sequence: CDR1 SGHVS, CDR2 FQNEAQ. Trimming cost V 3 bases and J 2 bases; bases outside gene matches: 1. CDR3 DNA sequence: TGTGCCAGCAGCTTCGGGACAGGGGGCAATCAGCCCCAGCATTTT. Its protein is CASSFGTGGNQPQHF.

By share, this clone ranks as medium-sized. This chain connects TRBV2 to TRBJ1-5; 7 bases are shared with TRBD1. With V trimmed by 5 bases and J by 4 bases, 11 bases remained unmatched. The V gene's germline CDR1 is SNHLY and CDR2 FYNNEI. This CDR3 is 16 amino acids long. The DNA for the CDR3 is TGTGCCAGCAGTCCAGGACAGGTCCTCGGTAATCAGCCCCAGCATTTT. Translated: CASSPGQVLGNQPQHF.

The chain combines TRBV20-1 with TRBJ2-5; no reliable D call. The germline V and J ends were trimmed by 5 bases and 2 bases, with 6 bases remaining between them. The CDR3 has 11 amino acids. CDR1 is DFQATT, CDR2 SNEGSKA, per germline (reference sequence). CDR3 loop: CSASAQETQYF. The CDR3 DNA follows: TGCAGTGCTTCAGCGCAAGAGACCCAGTACTTC.

The CDR3 is CASSISHSGNTIYF. In DNA, the CDR3 is TGTGCCAGTAGTATATCACACTCTGGAAACACCATATATTTT. V gene TRBV19 combines with J gene TRBJ1-3, with D hard to call. The CDR3 loop spans 14 amino acids. Trimming left V 2 bases short and J 0 bases short, with 5 bases between. Germline CDR1 reads LNHDA; CDR2 reads SQIVND (reference sequence).

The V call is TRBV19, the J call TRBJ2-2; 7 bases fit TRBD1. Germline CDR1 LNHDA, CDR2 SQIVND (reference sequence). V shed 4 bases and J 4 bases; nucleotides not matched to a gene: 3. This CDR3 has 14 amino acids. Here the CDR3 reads CASSRDRSTGELFF. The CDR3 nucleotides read TGTGCCAGTAGTAGGGACAGATCCACCGGGGAGCTGTTTTTT. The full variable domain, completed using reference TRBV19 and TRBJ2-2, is DGGITQSPKYLFRKEGQNVTLSCEQNLNHDAMYWYRQDPGQGLRLIYYSQIVNDFQKGDIAEGYSVSREKKESFPLTVTSAQKNPTAFYLCASSRDRSTGELFFGEGSRLTVL.

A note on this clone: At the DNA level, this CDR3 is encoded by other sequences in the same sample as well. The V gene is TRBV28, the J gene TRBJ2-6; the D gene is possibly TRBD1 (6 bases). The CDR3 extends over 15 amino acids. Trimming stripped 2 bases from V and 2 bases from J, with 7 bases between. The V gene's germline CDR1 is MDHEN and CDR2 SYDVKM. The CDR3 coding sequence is TGTGCCAGCAGTTTAGGGGGCACTGGGGCCAACGTCCTGACTTTC. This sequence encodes CASSLGGTGANVLTF.

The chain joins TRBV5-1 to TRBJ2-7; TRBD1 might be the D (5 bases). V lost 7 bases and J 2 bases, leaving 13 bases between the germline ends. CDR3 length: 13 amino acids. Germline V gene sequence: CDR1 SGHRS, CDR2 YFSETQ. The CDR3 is CASLGHLPYEQYF. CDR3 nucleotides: TGCGCCAGCCTCGGACACCTACCCTACGAGCAGTACTTC.

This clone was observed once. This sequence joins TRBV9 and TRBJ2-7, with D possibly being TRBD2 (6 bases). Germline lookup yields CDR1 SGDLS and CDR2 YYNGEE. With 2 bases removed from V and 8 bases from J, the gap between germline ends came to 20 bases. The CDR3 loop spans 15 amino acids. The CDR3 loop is CASSVSFGSSRKQYF. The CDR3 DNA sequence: TGTGCCAGCAGCGTTTCATTCGGGAGTAGCCGCAAGCAGTACTTC.

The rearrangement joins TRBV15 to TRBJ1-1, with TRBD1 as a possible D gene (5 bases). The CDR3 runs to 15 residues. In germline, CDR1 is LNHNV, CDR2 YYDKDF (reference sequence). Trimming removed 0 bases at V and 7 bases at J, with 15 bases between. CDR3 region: CATSRERTFSREAFF. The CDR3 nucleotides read TGTGCCACCAGCAGAGAACGGACATTCAGTCGTGAAGCTTTCTTT.

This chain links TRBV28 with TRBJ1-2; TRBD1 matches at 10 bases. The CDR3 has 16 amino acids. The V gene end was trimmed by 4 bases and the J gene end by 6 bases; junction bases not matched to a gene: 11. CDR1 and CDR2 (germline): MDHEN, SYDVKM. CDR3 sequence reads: CASSSGQGLILDGYTF. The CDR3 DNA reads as TGTGCCAGCAGTTCGGGACAGGGGCTTATTCTCGATGGCTACACCTTC.

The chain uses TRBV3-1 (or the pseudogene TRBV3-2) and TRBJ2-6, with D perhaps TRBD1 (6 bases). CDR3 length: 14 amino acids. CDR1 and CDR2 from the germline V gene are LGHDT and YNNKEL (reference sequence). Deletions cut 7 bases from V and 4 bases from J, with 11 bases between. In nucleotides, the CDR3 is TGTGCCAGCACGACGCAGGGGGGGGCCAACGTCCTGACTTTC. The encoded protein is CASTTQGGANVLTF.

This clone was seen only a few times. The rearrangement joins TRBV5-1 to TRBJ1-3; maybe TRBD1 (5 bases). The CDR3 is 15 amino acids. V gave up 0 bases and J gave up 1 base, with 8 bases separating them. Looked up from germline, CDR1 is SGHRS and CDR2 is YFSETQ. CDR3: CASSLAGGSGNTIYF. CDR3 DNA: TGCGCCAGCAGCTTGGCCGGGGGATCTGGAAACACCATATATTTT. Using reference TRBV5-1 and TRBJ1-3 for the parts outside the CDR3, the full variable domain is KAGVTQTPRYLIKTRGQQVTLSCSPISGHRSVSWYQQTPGQGLQFLFEYFSETQRNKGNFPGRFSGRQFSNSRSEMNVSTLELGDSALYLCASSLAGGSGNTIYFGEGSWLTVV.

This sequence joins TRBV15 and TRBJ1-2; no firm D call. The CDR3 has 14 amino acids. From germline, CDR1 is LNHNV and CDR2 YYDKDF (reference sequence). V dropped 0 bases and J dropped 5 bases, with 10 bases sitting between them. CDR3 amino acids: CATSRDGGLYGYTF. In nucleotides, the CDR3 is TGTGCCACCAGCAGAGATGGAGGACTTTATGGCTACACCTTC.